The clone carrying this T cell receptor (beta chain) has at least ten counts. The target antigen is unknown. TCRdb ran MiXCR on the 5' RACE reads and lists one entry per CDR3 protein. The repertoire includes 30,000 to 35,000 distinct CDR3 sequences, 30% of them detected once, and about 48% sits in the top ten. This sample stems from a study of CD8 T cells in ankylosing spondylitis. Study results and caveats: CD8+ disease-linked clones were present at relatively low frequencies in blood. Reports say disease-linked clones showed up significantly more in matched ankylosing spondylitis synovial fluid. In ankylosing spondylitis blood, a motif of eight highly homologous TCR beta variants appeared characteristic.

The material sequenced was synovial fluid, either unsorted or a sorted T cell fraction (not recorded which). This sequence was found in a male donor with ankylosing spondylitis.

DNA for the CDR3: TGTGCCGCCAGTGAAAGCAGAAAAGTGCAGGGCTACGAGCAGTACGTC. It is translated as CAASESRKVQGYEQYV. The chain has TRBV10-3 and TRBJ2-7, with a tentative D call TRBD1 (5 bases). With 11 bases removed from V and 3 bases from J, the gap between germline ends came to 26 bases. The CDR3 extends over 16 amino acids. Germline CDR1 reads ENHRY; CDR2 reads SYGVKD.